The rows below give T cell receptor beta chains drawn from one sample of a study of cytomegalovirus exposure and HLA in healthy donors. Generated by immunoSEQ multiplex PCR, the TCRdb table keeps only in-frame clones and is missing some. Seen here are 250,000 to 350,000 clones, 75% to 90% observed once, and the top ten hold over 1%. The sample taken for sequencing was PBMCs. The receptors stem from a woman younger than 45 in good health and CMV-seropositive. The CDR3 runs from the conserved cysteine through the conserved F or W. D genes are given only for firm matches. Not all rows give a size; the values are once, few, many and, for expanded clones, a class.

14	TRBV6-1	NA	TRBJ1-1	NA	CASSEGTVNTEAFF	TGTGCCAGCAGTGAGGGGACGGTGAACACTGAAGCTTTCTTT
14	TRBV2	TRBD1	TRBJ2-1	NA	CASRTGTGTNEQFF	TGTGCCAGCAGGACCGGGACAGGGACTAATGAGCAGTTCTTC
16	TRBV10-3	TRBD2	TRBJ2-1	NA	CAINSGGGTPYNEQFF	TGTGCCATCAACTCAGGCGGGGGGACACCGTACAATGAGCAGTTCTTC
14	TRBV5-1	TRBD1	TRBJ2-1	NA	CASSFEGADNEQFF	TGCGCCAGCAGCTTTGAGGGGGCGGACAATGAGCAGTTCTTC
14	TRBV29-1	TRBD1	TRBJ2-7	NA	CSVEPQGAGNEQYF	TGCAGCGTTGAGCCGCAGGGGGCGGGCAACGAGCAGTACTTC
17	TRBV4-1	NA	TRBJ1-1	NA	CASSQAFVQSLDTEAFF	TGCGCCAGCAGCCAAGCGTTCGTACAGAGTTTGGACACTGAAGCTTTCTTT
15	TRBV6-5	NA	TRBJ2-4	NA	CASSYSQAAGNIQYF	TGTGCCAGCAGTTACTCCCAGGCCGCAGGAAACATTCAGTACTTC
13	TRBV5-5	NA	TRBJ1-5	NA	CASSSEGWQPQHF	TGTGCCAGCAGCTCCGAAGGGTGGCAGCCCCAGCATTTT
12	TRBV7-2	NA	TRBJ1-5	NA	CASSLEDQPQHF	TGTGCCAGCAGCTTAGAGGATCAGCCCCAGCATTTT
14	TRBV6-1	TRBD2	TRBJ2-7	NA	CASSEAPGGYEQYF	TGTGCCAGCAGTGAAGCGCCGGGGGGCTACGAGCAGTACTTC
18	TRBV27	TRBD2	TRBJ2-1	NA	CASSYLTIAGPPYNEQFF	TGTGCCAGCAGCTACCTCACAATAGCGGGACCCCCCTACAATGAGCAGTTCTTC
15	TRBV30	TRBD1	TRBJ2-3	NA	CAWSGGQELTDTQYF	TGTGCCTGGAGTGGAGGACAGGAGCTCACAGATACGCAGTATTTT
12	TRBV6-4	NA	TRBJ2-1	NA	CASSDSYNEQFF	TGTGCCAGCAGTGACTCCTACAATGAGCAGTTCTTC
13	TRBV30	NA	TRBJ1-4	few	CAWSVIGGEKLFF	TGTGCCTGGAGTGTTATTGGAGGGGAAAAACTGTTTTTT
15	TRBV10-3	TRBD1	TRBJ1-5	NA	CAISGGTEGNQPQHF	TGTGCCATCAGTGGAGGGACAGAAGGCAATCAGCCCCAGCATTTT
14	TRBV10-2	NA	TRBJ1-6	NA	CATFVGAGNSPLHF	TGCGCCACCTTCGTAGGGGCCGGTAATTCACCCCTCCACTTT
17	TRBV28	NA	TRBJ1-5	NA	CASSLLSTGVGGQPQHF	TGTGCCAGCAGTCTCCTCTCTACCGGGGTAGGGGGTCAGCCCCAGCATTTT
15	TRBV28	NA	TRBJ1-4	few	CASSFPGGGDEKLFF	TGTGCCAGCAGTTTCCCCGGGGGAGGGGATGAAAAACTGTTTTTT
15	TRBV27	TRBD2	TRBJ2-3	NA	CASRRPGLAGDTQYF	TGTGCCAGCCGAAGACCGGGACTAGCGGGAGATACGCAGTATTTT
13	TRBV5-6	NA	TRBJ1-2	NA	CASSNQPAYGYTF	TGTGCCAGCAGCAATCAGCCTGCCTATGGCTACACCTTC
14	TRBV4-1	TRBD2	TRBJ2-7	NA	CASSQDQGLTEQYF	TGCGCCAGCAGCCAAGATCAGGGACTAACCGAGCAGTACTTC
11	TRBV6-6	NA	TRBJ2-3	NA	CASSSTDTQYF	TGTGCCAGTTCAAGCACAGATACGCAGTATTTT
15	TRBV15	TRBD1	TRBJ1-1	NA	CATSPIPRGDTEAFF	TGTGCCACCAGCCCTATTCCCAGGGGGGACACTGAAGCTTTCTTT
15	TRBV7-2	NA	TRBJ2-7	NA	CASSFRDRKTYEQYF	TGTGCCAGCAGCTTTCGGGACCGAAAGACCTACGAGCAGTACTTC
16	TRBV19	TRBD2	TRBJ2-3	NA	CASSRIAGGISDTQYF	TGTGCCAGTAGTCGAATAGCGGGGGGGATATCAGATACGCAGTATTTT
16	TRBV19	TRBD2	TRBJ2-1	few	CASSRRNPSGGNEQFF	TGTGCCAGTAGTAGGAGGAATCCTAGCGGAGGCAATGAGCAGTTCTTC
14	TRBV11-2	TRBD1	TRBJ2-1	once	CASSPGTGVDEQFF	TGTGCCAGCAGCCCAGGGACAGGGGTTGATGAGCAGTTCTTC
14	TRBV28	TRBD1	TRBJ1-2	NA	CASSYRQGHYGYTF	TGTGCCAGCAGTTATCGACAGGGGCATTATGGCTACACCTTC
13	TRBV7-9	NA	TRBJ2-7	NA	CASSSNGSPEQYF	TGTGCCAGCAGCTCCAATGGATCCCCCGAGCAGTACTTC
12	TRBV4-2	NA	TRBJ1-1	NA	CASSQGVGLVFF	TGTGCCAGCAGCCAAGGAGTGGGGCTGGTTTTCTTT
14	TRBV6-9	NA	TRBJ2-7	NA	CARRPEGGPYEQYF	TGTGCCAGGAGACCGGAAGGGGGACCCTACGAGCAGTACTTC
12	TRBV28	NA	TRBJ2-7	NA	CASRTGLSEQYF	TGTGCCAGCAGAACAGGGTTGTCCGAGCAGTACTTC
13	TRBV15	NA	TRBJ1-1	NA	CATSRGRGSEAFF	TGTGCCACCAGCAGAGGCAGGGGATCTGAAGCTTTCTTT
15	TRBV5-1	NA	TRBJ2-3	NA	CASSDLEGRTDTQYF	TGCGCCAGCAGCGACCTCGAGGGGAGGACAGATACGCAGTATTTT
14	TRBV27	TRBD1	TRBJ1-2	once	CASRRDRERHGYTF	TGTGCCAGCAGGCGGGACAGGGAGAGGCATGGCTACACCTTC
15	TRBV13	TRBD1	TRBJ1-1	NA	CASSTLEDRGRLAFF	TGTGCCAGCAGCACCCTAGAGGACAGGGGGCGCCTGGCTTTCTTT
15	TRBV28	NA	TRBJ2-5	NA	CASSAEFVLKETQYF	TGTGCCAGCAGTGCCGAATTTGTGTTGAAAGAGACCCAGTACTTC
16	TRBV14	NA	TRBJ2-7	NA	CASSQEEGWSSYEQYF	TGTGCCAGCAGCCAAGAGGAGGGTTGGAGCTCCTACGAGCAGTACTTC
18	TRBV11-2	TRBD1	TRBJ2-1	NA	CASSPHLQQGAFYNEQFF	TGTGCCAGCAGCCCCCACCTCCAACAGGGGGCATTTTACAATGAGCAGTTCTTC
15	TRBV6-1	TRBD1	TRBJ2-7	NA	CASTSGQATNYEQYF	TGTGCCAGCACCTCAGGACAGGCGACGAACTACGAGCAGTACTTC
13	TRBV6-1	NA	TRBJ1-2	once	CASRPDSLYGYTF	TGTGCCAGCAGACCTGACAGCCTCTATGGCTACACCTTC
11	TRBV29-1	NA	TRBJ2-3	NA	CSVDPRDTQYF	TGCAGCGTCGACCCGAGAGATACGCAGTATTTT
14	TRBV5-1	NA	TRBJ2-7	NA	CASSLEISSYEQYF	TGCGCCAGCAGCTTAGAAATTAGCTCCTACGAGCAGTACTTC
19	TRBV7-9	NA	TRBJ1-4	NA	CASSLGTYRNLRGDEKLFF	TGTGCCAGCAGCTTAGGAACGTACAGGAATCTCCGAGGCGATGAAAAACTGTTTTTT
15	TRBV5-1	TRBD2	TRBJ2-1	NA	CASSLRTSGSNEQFF	TGCGCCAGCAGCTTAAGGACTAGCGGGAGCAATGAGCAGTTCTTC
13	TRBV29-1	NA	TRBJ2-7	NA	CSVEPQGVNEQYF	TGCAGCGTTGAACCACAGGGTGTCAACGAGCAGTACTTC
15	TRBV28	NA	TRBJ1-5	NA	CASSREGSIGQPQHF	TGTGCCAGCAGCCGGGAAGGGAGCATCGGTCAGCCCCAGCATTTT
14	TRBV27	TRBD1	TRBJ2-7	NA	CASSFLQGVGEQYF	TGTGCCAGCAGTTTTTTACAGGGGGTGGGCGAGCAGTACTTC
19	TRBV27	NA	TRBJ2-1	once	CASSLDPLSRSVPYNEQFF	TGTGCCAGCAGTTTAGACCCCCTGTCTCGGAGTGTCCCCTACAATGAGCAGTTCTTC
14	TRBV18	TRBD1	TRBJ2-1	NA	CASSRDRGDNEQFF	TGTGCCAGCTCGCGGGACAGGGGAGACAATGAGCAGTTCTTC
15	TRBV6-6	TRBD2	TRBJ2-2	NA	CASSYLAEETGELFF	TGTGCCAGCAGTTACCTAGCGGAGGAGACCGGGGAGCTGTTTTTT
14	TRBV14	TRBD1	TRBJ2-7	NA	CASSQGGTGREQYF	TGTGCCAGCAGCCAAGGTGGGACAGGGCGGGAGCAGTACTTC
14	TRBV4-3	NA	TRBJ2-7	NA	CASSRQVGSYEQYF	TGCGCCAGCAGCCGACAGGTTGGCTCCTACGAGCAGTACTTC
14	TRBV6-1	NA	TRBJ1-2	NA	CASRTDIFPSGYTF	TGTGCCAGCAGAACCGACATCTTTCCTTCTGGCTACACCTTC